These 14 T cell receptor beta chains share one sample of origin, sequenced in a study of response to subunit inactivated influenza vaccine. TCRdb processed the RT-PCR reads anew with MiXCR; each CDR3 protein has one entry. The sample contains roughly 700,000 distinct CDR3 sequences, about 15% of which appear only once. The material sequenced was PBMCs from blood, taken approximately 15 days before vaccination. The receptors originated from a man in his fifties who received an inactivated influenza vaccine.

Only a few counts were recorded for this clonotype. This chain links TRBV18 with TRBJ2-7; 9 nucleotides line up with TRBD1. Unmatched junction bases numbered 5, after V lost 3 bases and J lost 2 bases. Germline values: CDR1 KGHSH, CDR2 LQKENI. The CDR3 length is 15 residues. CDR3 nucleotides: TGTGCCAGCTCACCGGACAGGGGCCTCACCTACGAGCAGTACTTC. This encodes CASSPDRGLTYEQYF.

V is TRBV27 and J is TRBJ2-7; D ambiguous. Trimming left V 1 base short and J 7 bases short, with 14 bases between. CDR1 is MNHEY, CDR2 SMNVEV, per germline (reference sequence). CDR3 length equals 14 residues. CDR3 sequence: CASSLFNRWEEQYF. CDR3 DNA: TGTGCCAGCAGTTTATTTAACCGGTGGGAAGAGCAGTACTTC.

The chain carries TRBV6-1 and TRBJ2-7; 8 bases agree with TRBD1. The CDR3 contains 13 residues. Germline CDR1 MNHNS, CDR2 SASEGT. J was trimmed by 6 bases and V by 4 bases; bases with no gene match: 5. In DNA, the CDR3 is TGTGCCAGCAGTGTAGGACAGGGTCTCGAGCAGTACTTC. Translation: CASSVGQGLEQYF.

The chain combines TRBV6-2 or TRBV6-3 with TRBJ2-3; 7 bases are shared with TRBD2. CDR1 MNHEY and CDR2 SVGEGT come from the germline V gene. Losses at the gene ends were 3 bases for V and 3 bases for J; bases not matched to a gene: 15. The CDR3 is 18 amino acids. CDR3: CASSYRPKILGGTDTQYF. DNA for the CDR3: TGTGCCAGCAGTTATCGCCCAAAAATTTTGGGGGGGACAGATACGCAGTATTTT.

Only a few counts were recorded for this clonotype. The rearrangement joins TRBV25-1 to TRBJ2-5, with a weak D call TRBD1 (5 bases). Germline CDR1 reads MGHDK; CDR2 reads SYGVNS. This CDR3 is 15 amino acids long. V lost 0 bases to trimming and J lost 5 bases, with 13 bases between them. CDR3 protein: CASSEYTGFLETQYF. Written as DNA, the CDR3 is TGTGCCAGCAGTGAATACACAGGATTCCTGGAGACCCAGTACTTC. Variable domain in full (rest from reference TRBV25-1 and TRBJ2-5): EADIYQTPRYLVIGTGKKITLECSQTMGHDKMYWYQQDPGMELHLIHYSYGVNSTEKGDLSSESTVSRIRTEHFPLTLESARPSHTSQYLCASSEYTGFLETQYFGPGTRLLVL.

J is TRBJ2-3 and V is TRBV20-1; the match to TRBD2 covers 13 bases. The CDR3 is 15 residues long. The junction had 3 bases not matched to a gene; V was cut back by 4 bases and J by 2 bases. Germline V CDR1 and CDR2: DFQATT, SNEGSKA (reference sequence). Here the CDR3 DNA reads TGCAGTGCTATGGGACTAGCGGGGATCACAGATACGCAGTATTTT. Amino acid sequence: CSAMGLAGITDTQYF.

The chain has TRBV20-1 and TRBJ2-1; TRBD1 aligns across 8 bases. Germline V gene lookup returns CDR1 DFQATT and CDR2 SNEGSKA (reference sequence). Losses at the gene ends were 0 bases for V and 8 bases for J; bases not matched to a gene: 6. The CDR3 covers 14 residues. CDR3 coding DNA: TGCAGTGCTAGAGACAGGGGGCTTGTGGATGAGCAGTTCTTC. Translated, it gives CSARDRGLVDEQFF.

This clonotype has a handful of counts. The chain combines TRBV15 with TRBJ2-1; the D is unclear. Trimming took 3 bases from V and 3 from J, leaving 9 bases between them. The CDR3 is 14 amino acids. The germline V gene has CDR1 LNHNV and CDR2 YYDKDF (reference sequence). The CDR3 DNA reads TGTGCCACCAGCAGGGGATCGGGCTACAATGAGCAGTTCTTC. It translates to CATSRGSGYNEQFF.

The genes are TRBV6-2 or TRBV6-3 and TRBJ2-2, with TRBD2 as a possible D gene (5 bases). Germline loops: CDR1 MNHEY, CDR2 SVGEGT. V was clipped by 6 bases and J by 5 bases, with 10 bases between them. This CDR3 region has 13 residues. The CDR3 nucleotides are TGTGCCAGCAGCCGCTCGGGAACCGGGGAGCTGTTTTTT. This encodes CASSRSGTGELFF.

The gene calls are TRBV30 and TRBJ2-2; D possibly corresponds to TRBD1 (7 bases). CDR1 GTSNPN and CDR2 SVGIG come from the germline V gene (reference sequence). Trimming pared 2 bases from V and 5 bases from J, leaving 18 bases between. This CDR3 has 16 residues. The CDR3 spells CAWSSPYRGGTGELFF. The CDR3 DNA reads TGTGCCTGGAGTTCCCCGTACAGGGGAGGTACCGGGGAGCTGTTTTTT.

Regarding this clonotype: The junction shows a germline mismatch at one end, possibly a read error. The chain couples TRBV20-1 to TRBJ2-3, with 8 bases fitting TRBD2. Germline values: CDR1 DFQATT, CDR2 SNEGSKA (reference sequence). The CDR3 runs 16 residues. In DNA, the CDR3 is TGCTGTGCCGAAGAGGCGGGGGGCAAAAGCACAGATACGCAGTATTTT. It codes for CCAEEAGGKSTDTQYF.

The V call is TRBV20-1, the J call TRBJ2-2; weak D call: TRBD1 (6 bases). In germline, CDR1 is DFQATT, CDR2 SNEGSKA (reference sequence). The CDR3 is 17 amino acids. V shed 1 base and J shed 0 bases, with 15 bases lying between them. This CDR3 reads CSARGLRGTANTGELFF. As DNA, the CDR3 is TGCAGTGCTAGAGGGTTGAGGGGGACCGCGAACACCGGGGAGCTGTTTTTT.

The chain links TRBV20-1 to TRBJ2-3, with TRBD2 identical over 7 bases. CDR3 length equals 14 residues. Looked up from germline, CDR1 is DFQATT and CDR2 is SNEGSKA (reference sequence). Trimming cost V 6 bases and J 1 base; bases outside gene matches: 7. CDR3 in DNA: TGCAGTGCCCCATCGCGGGAGCGCACAGATACGCAGTATTTT. It translates to CSAPSRERTDTQYF.

The V and J genes are TRBV2 and TRBJ1-1; possible D gene TRBD1, 5 bases. Per the germline V gene, CDR1 is SNHLY and CDR2 is FYNNEI. V was cut by 7 bases and J by 10 bases, with 25 bases left in between. The CDR3 has 15 residues. CDR3 in DNA: TGTGCCAGCATTAACTCCGCAACAGGAATTCTTCGAGCTTTCTTT. This encodes CASINSATGILRAFF.